The TCR beta chain described here comes from a study of blood T cell repertoires in COVID-19. The wider study: Some COVID-19 samples were acute and others convalescent; all came from the United States, Italy and Spain. PBMCs, B-cell-depleted T cells, or T cells provided the cDNA or gDNA that made up the material.

Source study methods: Counts of nucleated cells, estimated from reference gene primer amplification, were obtained. The protocol was immunoSEQ multiplex PCR, while the TCRdb copy is restricted to in-frame clones and leaves out a portion. The V and J calls and clone size were taken over from that table, and D and trimming were inferred from the DNA. This sample has 60,000 or so clones; approximately 91% occur once, and the top ten carry roughly 1.5%. The CDR3 consists of 19 residues. The ends lost 5 bases at V and 0 bases at J; junction bases unmatched: 12. The germline V gene has CDR1 SGHTA and CDR2 FQGTGA.

The clonotype was recovered from a human donor in a cohort sampled during active COVID-19. This chain connects TRBV7-3 to TRBJ2-3; TRBD2 matches 12 bases. Source material: peripheral blood. The CDR3 loop is CASSPRRLAGGPSTDTQYF. The DNA of the CDR3 is TGTGCCAGCAGCCCACGGCGGCTAGCGGGAGGGCCGAGCACAGATACGCAGTATTTT.